This TCR beta chain was recovered during a study of cytomegalovirus exposure and HLA in healthy donors. PCR used 60 Vbeta primers and 13 Jbeta primers. Measured with immunoSEQ multiplex PCR; TCRdb has only the in-frame clones, and not every one. The sample contains about 120,000 clones, about three fifths of which appear only once. Remarks on this clone: The antigen remains unidentified.

Study-level points and caveats: TCR beta V- and J-gene trimming was later associated with a missense DCLRE1C variant.

The CDR3 is 13 residues long. V was trimmed by 6 bases and J by 4 bases, leaving 12 bases between them. Germline V CDR1 and CDR2: MNHNS, SASEGT. The source is a woman aged 40 to 50 in good health and CMV-seropositive. Sequenced material: PBMCs. V gene TRBV6-1 combines with J gene TRBJ1-1, with D perhaps matching TRBD1 (6 bases). The CDR3 coding sequence is TGTGCCAGCAGACCCACGACAGGCACTGAAGCTTTCTTT. This translates into CASRPTTGTEAFF.